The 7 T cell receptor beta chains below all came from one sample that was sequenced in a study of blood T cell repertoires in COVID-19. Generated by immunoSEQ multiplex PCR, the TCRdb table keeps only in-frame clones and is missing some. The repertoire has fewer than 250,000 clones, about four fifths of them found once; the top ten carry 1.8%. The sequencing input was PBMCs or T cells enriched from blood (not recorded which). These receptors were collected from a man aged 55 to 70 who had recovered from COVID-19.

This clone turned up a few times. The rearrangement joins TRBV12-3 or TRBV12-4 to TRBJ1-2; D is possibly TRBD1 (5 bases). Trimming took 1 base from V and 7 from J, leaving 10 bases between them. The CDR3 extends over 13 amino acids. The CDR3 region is CASSLEAGLGYTF. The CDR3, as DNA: TGTGCCAGCAGTTTAGAGGCAGGGCTTGGCTACACCTTC.

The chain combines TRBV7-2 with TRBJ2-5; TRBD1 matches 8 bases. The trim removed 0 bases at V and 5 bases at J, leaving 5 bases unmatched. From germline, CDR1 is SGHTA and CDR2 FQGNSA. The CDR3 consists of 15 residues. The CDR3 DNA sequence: TGTGCCAGCAGCTTAGCGCAGGGGGCATGGGAGACCCAGTACTTC. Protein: CASSLAQGAWETQYF. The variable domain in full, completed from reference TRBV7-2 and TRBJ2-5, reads GAGVSQSPSNKVTEKGKDVELRCDPISGHTALYWYRQSLGQGLEFLIYFQGNSAPDKSGLPSDRFSAERTGGSVSTLTIQRTQQEDSAVYLCASSLAQGAWETQYFGPGTRLLVL.

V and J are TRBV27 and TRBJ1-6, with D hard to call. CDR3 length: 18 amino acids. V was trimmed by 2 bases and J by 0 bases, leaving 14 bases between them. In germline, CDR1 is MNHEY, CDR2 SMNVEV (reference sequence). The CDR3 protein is CASSLLRPSSSYNSPLHF. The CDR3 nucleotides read TGTGCCAGCAGTTTACTTCGCCCGTCGAGCTCCTATAATTCACCCCTCCACTTT.

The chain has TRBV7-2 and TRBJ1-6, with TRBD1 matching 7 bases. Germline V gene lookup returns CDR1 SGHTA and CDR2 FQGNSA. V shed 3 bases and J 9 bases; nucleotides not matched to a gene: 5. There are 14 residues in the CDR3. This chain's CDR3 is CASSFRDRSSPLHF. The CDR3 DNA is TGTGCCAGCAGCTTCCGGGACAGATCTTCACCCCTCCACTTT.

This chain's CDR3 is CASSLLRGGVLNEQFF. The CDR3 DNA reads TGTGCCAGCAGCTTACTACGGGGGGGCGTCCTAAATGAGCAGTTCTTC. J is TRBJ2-1 and V is TRBV11-2; 8 bases fit TRBD2. Germline CDR1 and CDR2: SGHAT and FQNNGV. This CDR3 region has 16 residues. V trimming: 2 bases; J trimming: 7 bases; junction bases outside the gene matches: 10.

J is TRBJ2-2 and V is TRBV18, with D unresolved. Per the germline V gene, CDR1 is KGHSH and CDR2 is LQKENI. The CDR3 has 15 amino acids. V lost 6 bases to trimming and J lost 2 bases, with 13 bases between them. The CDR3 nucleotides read TGTGCCAGCTCTCTACGGCAGACAAACACCGGGGAGCTGTTTTTT. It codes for CASSLRQTNTGELFF.

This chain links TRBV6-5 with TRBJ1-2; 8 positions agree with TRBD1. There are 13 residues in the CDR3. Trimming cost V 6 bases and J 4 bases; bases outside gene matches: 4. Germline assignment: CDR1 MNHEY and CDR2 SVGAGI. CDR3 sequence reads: CASSPDRGYGYTF. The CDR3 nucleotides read TGTGCCAGCAGCCCAGACAGGGGCTATGGCTACACCTTC.